Detailed here is one T cell receptor beta chain. No antigen is known for it. Use of 60 Vbeta and 13 Jbeta primers characterized the PCR. Sequencing used immunoSEQ multiplex PCR; TCRdb keeps in-frame clones, though not all of them. The table lists 40,000 to 45,000 clones, about nine tenths of them singletons. Trimming left V 5 bases short and J 2 bases short, with 19 bases between. Germline CDR1 is MDHEN and CDR2 is SYDVKM. The CDR3 has 16 amino acids. The entry originates in a study of cytomegalovirus exposure and HLA in healthy donors. Study-wide findings and caveats: In a later analysis, an Asian-associated ancestry cluster reportedly showed fewer N-insertions than the roughly 730-donor mean. HLA restriction was apparent for most CMV-associated TCR beta chains in a later analysis.

The genes are TRBV28 and TRBJ2-7; TRBD1 is a possible D gene (6 bases). This receptor was taken from a woman between 40 and 50 years old in good health and CMV-seropositive. The sample was PBMCs. The CDR3 bases are TGTGCCAGCAGTCCCACAGGCGGTGGGGACACCTACGAGCAGTACTTC. As protein: CASSPTGGGDTYEQYF.